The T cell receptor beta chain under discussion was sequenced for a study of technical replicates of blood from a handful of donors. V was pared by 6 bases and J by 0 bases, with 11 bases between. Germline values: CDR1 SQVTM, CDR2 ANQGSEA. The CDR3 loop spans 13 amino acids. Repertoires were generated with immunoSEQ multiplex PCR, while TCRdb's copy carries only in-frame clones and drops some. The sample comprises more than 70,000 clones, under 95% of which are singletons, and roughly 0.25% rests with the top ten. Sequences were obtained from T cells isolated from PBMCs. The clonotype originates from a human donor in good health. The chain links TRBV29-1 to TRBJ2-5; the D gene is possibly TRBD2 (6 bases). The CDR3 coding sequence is TGCAGCGTCATATCGGGGGACCAAGAGACCCAGTACTTC. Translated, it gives CSVISGDQETQYF.